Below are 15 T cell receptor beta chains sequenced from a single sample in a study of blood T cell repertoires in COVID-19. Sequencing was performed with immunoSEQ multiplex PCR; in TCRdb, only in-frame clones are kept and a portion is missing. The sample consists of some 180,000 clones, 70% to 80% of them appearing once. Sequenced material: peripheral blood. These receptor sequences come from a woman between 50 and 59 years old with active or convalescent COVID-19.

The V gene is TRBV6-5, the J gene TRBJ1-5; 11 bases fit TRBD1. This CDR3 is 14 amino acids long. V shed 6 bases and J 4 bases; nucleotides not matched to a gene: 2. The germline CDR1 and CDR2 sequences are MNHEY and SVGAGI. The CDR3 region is CASRGTGGNQPQHF. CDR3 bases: TGTGCCAGCAGGGGGACAGGGGGAAATCAGCCCCAGCATTTT.

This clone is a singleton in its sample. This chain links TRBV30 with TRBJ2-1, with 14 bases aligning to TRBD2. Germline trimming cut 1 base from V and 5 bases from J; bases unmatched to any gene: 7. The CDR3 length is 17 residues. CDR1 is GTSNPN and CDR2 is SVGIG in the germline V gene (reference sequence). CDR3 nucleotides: TGTGCCTGGAGTGAATTACCGGGACTAGCGGGAGACAATGAGCAGTTCTTC. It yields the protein CAWSELPGLAGDNEQFF. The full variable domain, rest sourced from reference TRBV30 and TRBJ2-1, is SQTIHQWPATLVQPVGSPLSLECTVEGTSNPNLYWYRQAAGRGLQLLFYSVGIGQISSEVPQNLSASRPQDRQFILSSKKLLLSDSGFYLCAWSELPGLAGDNEQFFGPGTRLTVL.

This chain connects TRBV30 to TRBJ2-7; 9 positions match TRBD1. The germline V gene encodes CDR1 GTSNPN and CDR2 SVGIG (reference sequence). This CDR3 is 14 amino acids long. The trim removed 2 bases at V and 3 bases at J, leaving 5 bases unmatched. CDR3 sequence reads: CAWSSTGGRYEQYF. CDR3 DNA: TGTGCCTGGAGTTCGACAGGGGGTCGCTACGAGCAGTACTTC.

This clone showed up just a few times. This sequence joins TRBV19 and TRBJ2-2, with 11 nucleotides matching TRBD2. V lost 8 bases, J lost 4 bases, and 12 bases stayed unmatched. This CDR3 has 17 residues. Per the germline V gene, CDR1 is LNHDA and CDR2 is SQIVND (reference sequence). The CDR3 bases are TGTGCCAGTCGGGTCGTAGCGGGGGGGCTGAGCACCGGGGAGCTGTTTTTT. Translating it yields CASRVVAGGLSTGELFF.

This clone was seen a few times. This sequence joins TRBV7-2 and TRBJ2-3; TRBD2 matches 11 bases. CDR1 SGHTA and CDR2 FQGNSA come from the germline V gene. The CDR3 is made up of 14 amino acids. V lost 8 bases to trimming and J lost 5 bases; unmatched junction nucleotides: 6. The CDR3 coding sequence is TGTGCCAGCGCTAGCGGGGGGTCGGTAGATACGCAGTATTTT. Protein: CASASGGSVDTQYF.

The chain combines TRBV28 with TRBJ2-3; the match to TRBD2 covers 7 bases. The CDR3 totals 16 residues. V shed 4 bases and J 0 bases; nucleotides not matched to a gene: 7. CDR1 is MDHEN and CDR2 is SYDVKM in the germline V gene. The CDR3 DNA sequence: TGTGCCAGCAGTTCCCCTAGCGGCGCTAGCACAGATACGCAGTATTTT. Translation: CASSSPSGASTDTQYF.

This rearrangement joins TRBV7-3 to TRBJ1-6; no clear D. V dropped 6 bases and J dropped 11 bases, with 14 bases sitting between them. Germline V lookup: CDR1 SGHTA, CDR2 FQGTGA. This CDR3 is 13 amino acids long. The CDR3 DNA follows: TGTGCCAGCAGGGGCCCGGATCGGACACCCCTCCACTTT. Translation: CASRGPDRTPLHF.

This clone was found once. CDR3 in DNA: TGCGCCAGCAGCTTGGGACCGGCGGGGCCGAATAATTCACCCCTCCACTTT. Translating gives CASSLGPAGPNNSPLHF. The rearrangement joins TRBV5-1 to TRBJ1-6, with D possibly being TRBD1 (5 bases). V was trimmed by 0 bases and J by 5 bases, leaving 15 bases between them. Germline V gene lookup returns CDR1 SGHRS and CDR2 YFSETQ. CDR3 length equals 17 residues. The full variable domain, in which reference TRBV5-1 and TRBJ1-6 provide the parts outside the CDR3, is KAGVTQTPRYLIKTRGQQVTLSCSPISGHRSVSWYQQTPGQGLQFLFEYFSETQRNKGNFPGRFSGRQFSNSRSEMNVSTLELGDSALYLCASSLGPAGPNNSPLHFGNGTRLTVT.

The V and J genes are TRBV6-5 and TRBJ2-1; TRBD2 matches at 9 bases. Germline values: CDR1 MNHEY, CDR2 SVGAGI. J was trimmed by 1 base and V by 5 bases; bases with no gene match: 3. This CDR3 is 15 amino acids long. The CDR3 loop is CASSTLAGSYNEQFF. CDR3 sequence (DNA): TGTGCCAGCAGTACCCTAGCGGGGTCCTACAATGAGCAGTTCTTC.

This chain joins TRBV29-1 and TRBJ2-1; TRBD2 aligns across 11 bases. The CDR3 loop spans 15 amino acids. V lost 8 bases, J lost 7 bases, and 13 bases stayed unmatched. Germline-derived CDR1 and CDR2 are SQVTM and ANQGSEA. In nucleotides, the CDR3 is TGCAGCTCCGGAACTCTAGCGGGAGGAAAGAATGAGCAGTTCTTC. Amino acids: CSSGTLAGGKNEQFF.

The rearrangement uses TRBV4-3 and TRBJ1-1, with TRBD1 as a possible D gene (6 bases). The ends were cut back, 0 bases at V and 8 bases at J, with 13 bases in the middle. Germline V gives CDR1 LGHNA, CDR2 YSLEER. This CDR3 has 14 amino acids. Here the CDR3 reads CASSQDYRAREAFF. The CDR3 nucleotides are TGCGCCAGCAGCCAAGATTACAGGGCGAGGGAAGCTTTCTTT.

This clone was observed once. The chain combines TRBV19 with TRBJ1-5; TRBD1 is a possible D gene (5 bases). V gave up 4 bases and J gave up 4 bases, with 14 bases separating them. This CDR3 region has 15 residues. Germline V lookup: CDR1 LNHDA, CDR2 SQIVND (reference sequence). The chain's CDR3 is CASSTPGNGNQPQHF. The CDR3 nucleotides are TGTGCCAGTAGTACCCCAGGGAACGGGAATCAGCCCCAGCATTTT. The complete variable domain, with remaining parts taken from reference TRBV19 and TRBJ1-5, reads DGGITQSPKYLFRKEGQNVTLSCEQNLNHDAMYWYRQDPGQGLRLIYYSQIVNDFQKGDIAEGYSVSREKKESFPLTVTSAQKNPTAFYLCASSTPGNGNQPQHFGDGTRLSIL.

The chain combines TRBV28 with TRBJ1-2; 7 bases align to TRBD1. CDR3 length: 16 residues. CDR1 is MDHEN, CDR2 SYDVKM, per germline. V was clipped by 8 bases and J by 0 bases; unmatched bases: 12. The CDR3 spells CASLGGPQGANYGYTF. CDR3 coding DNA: TGTGCCAGCCTGGGGGGCCCTCAGGGGGCTAACTATGGCTACACCTTC.

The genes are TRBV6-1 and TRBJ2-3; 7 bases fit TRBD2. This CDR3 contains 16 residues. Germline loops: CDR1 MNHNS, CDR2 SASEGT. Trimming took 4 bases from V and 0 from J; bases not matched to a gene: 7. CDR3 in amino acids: CASSVFPSGSTDTQYF. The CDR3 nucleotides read TGTGCCAGCAGTGTCTTCCCTAGCGGAAGCACAGATACGCAGTATTTT.

The CDR3 nucleotides are TGTGCCAGCACTCCCCGGACAGGGGGGGACACTGAAGCTTTCTTT. Translating gives CASTPRTGGDTEAFF. The chain carries TRBV5-5 and TRBJ1-1, with 10 nucleotides matching TRBD1. Unmatched junction bases numbered 8, after V lost 6 bases and J lost 3 bases. Germline loops: CDR1 SGHKS, CDR2 YYEKEE (reference sequence). The length of the CDR3 is 15 residues. Complete variable domain (other parts from reference TRBV5-5 and TRBJ1-1): DAGVTQSPTHLIKTRGQQVTLRCSPISGHKSVSWYQQVLGQGPQFIFQYYEKEERGRGNFPDRFSARQFPNYSSELNVNALLLGDSALYLCASTPRTGGDTEAFFGQGTRLTVV.